The 19 T cell receptor beta chains given below trace back to one sample, sequenced in a study of OX40 agonist ivuxolimab in advanced cancers. Assay used: immunoSEQ multiplex PCR; TCRdb lists only in-frame clones, some missing. The sample lists some 70,000 clones; over 80% were seen once. The material was CD4+ or CD8+ T cells sorted from blood, obtained in a trial of the OX40 agonist ivuxolimab. The receptor source for this set is an adult with an advanced solid tumor such as melanoma, head and neck, liver or kidney cancer.

The V call is TRBV6-6, the J call TRBJ2-1; D is uncertain. This CDR3 has 13 amino acids. V dropped 3 bases and J dropped 9 bases, with 12 bases sitting between them. Germline V gene lookup returns CDR1 MNHNY and CDR2 SVGAGI (reference sequence). The CDR3 region is CASSYKGVSEQFF. The CDR3, as DNA: TGTGCCAGCAGTTATAAGGGTGTCTCTGAGCAGTTCTTC.

The chain has TRBV27 and TRBJ2-1; TRBD2 matches at 14 bases. The V gene end was trimmed by 8 bases and the J gene end by 10 bases; junction bases not matched to a gene: 7. From germline, CDR1 is MNHEY and CDR2 SMNVEV (reference sequence). The CDR3 sequence is 14 residues long. CDR3 nucleotide sequence: TGTGCCAGCGCCGGGACTAGCGGGAGCAGAGAGCAGTTCTTC. Its translation: CASAGTSGSREQFF.

The genes are TRBV19 and TRBJ2-5; 7 nucleotides match TRBD1. Germline V gene sequence: CDR1 LNHDA, CDR2 SQIVND (reference sequence). The junction had 8 bases not matched to a gene; V was cut back by 6 bases and J by 1 base. This CDR3 is 15 amino acids long. CDR3 protein: CASSLDSGGQETQYF. CDR3 bases: TGTGCCAGTAGCCTGGATTCAGGGGGCCAAGAGACCCAGTACTTC. The complete variable domain, with remaining parts taken from reference TRBV19 and TRBJ2-5, reads DGGITQSPKYLFRKEGQNVTLSCEQNLNHDAMYWYRQDPGQGLRLIYYSQIVNDFQKGDIAEGYSVSREKKESFPLTVTSAQKNPTAFYLCASSLDSGGQETQYFGPGTRLLVL.

The chain combines TRBV5-1 with TRBJ1-4; the match to TRBD1 covers 10 bases. CDR1 is SGHRS, CDR2 YFSETQ, per germline. The J segment lost 4 bases and the V segment lost 2 bases, leaving 2 bases of the junction unmatched. The CDR3 loop spans 15 amino acids. The CDR3, as DNA: TGCGCCAGCAGCTTTAGGACAGGGGGTAATGAAAAACTGTTTTTT. Protein product: CASSFRTGGNEKLFF. The full variable domain, with the rest looked up from reference TRBV5-1 and TRBJ1-4, is KAGVTQTPRYLIKTRGQQVTLSCSPISGHRSVSWYQQTPGQGLQFLFEYFSETQRNKGNFPGRFSGRQFSNSRSEMNVSTLELGDSALYLCASSFRTGGNEKLFFGSGTQLSVL.

This clone was counted a single time. The rearrangement links TRBV12-5 to TRBJ2-3, with no clear D. Looked up from germline, CDR1 is LGHNT and CDR2 is FRNRAP. The CDR3 contains 13 residues. The V gene lost 6 bases and the J gene lost 2 bases, with 9 bases spanning the gap. The CDR3 loop reads CASGKDITDTQYF. The CDR3 nucleotides are TGTGCTAGTGGAAAAGACATCACAGATACGCAGTATTTT.

The chain employs TRBV7-2 and TRBJ1-3, with D maybe TRBD1 (5 bases). The V gene's germline CDR1 is SGHTA and CDR2 FQGNSA. This CDR3 has 17 residues. V lost 5 bases, J lost 2 bases, and 19 bases lay in between. The CDR3 is CASSTLWGGSAGNTIYF. The DNA of the CDR3 is TGTGCCAGCAGCACCCTTTGGGGGGGATCCGCTGGAAACACCATATATTTT.

The table lists this clone with a count of one. The chain carries TRBV5-1 and TRBJ2-3; no firm D call. The CDR3 consists of 12 residues. Germline V gene data show CDR1 as SGHRS and CDR2 as YFSETQ. Between the trimmed V and J ends, which lost 0 bases and 6 bases, there was a span of 5 bases. CDR3 protein: CASSLGSDTQYF. Written as DNA, the CDR3 is TGCGCCAGCAGCTTGGGGTCCGATACGCAGTATTTT.

CDR3 protein: CASSLEGHGLTGELFF. As DNA, the CDR3 is TGTGCCAGCAGCTTAGAGGGACACGGCTTAACCGGGGAGCTGTTTTTT. The V call is TRBV7-3, the J call TRBJ2-2; D might be TRBD1 (6 bases). This CDR3 spans 16 amino acids. V lost 2 bases and J lost 5, with 15 bases in between. CDR1 SGHTA and CDR2 FQGTGA come from the germline V gene.

This sequence joins TRBV5-1 and TRBJ2-1, with D unclear. The CDR3 totals 13 residues. The V end was cut by 4 bases, the J end by 9 bases, with 14 bases between. Germline V gene sequence: CDR1 SGHRS, CDR2 YFSETQ. CDR3 residues: CASSPEGVREQFF. CDR3 nucleotides: TGCGCCAGCAGCCCAGAAGGAGTTCGTGAGCAGTTCTTC.

About this clone: This sample includes further DNA sequences coding for the same CDR3. The chain carries TRBV18 and TRBJ2-6; no definite D call. V shed 3 bases and J shed 0 bases, with 9 bases lying between them. This CDR3 region has 16 residues. In germline, CDR1 is KGHSH, CDR2 LQKENI. In DNA form, the CDR3 reads TGTGCCAGCTCACCCTCGGGCAGCTCTGGGGCCAACGTCCTGACTTTC. Translating gives CASSPSGSSGANVLTF.

The chain has TRBV6-5 and TRBJ2-5; 11 bases are shared with TRBD2. The CDR3 loop spans 16 amino acids. V trimming: 0 bases; J trimming: 5 bases; junction bases outside the gene matches: 5. The germline gives CDR1 MNHEY, CDR2 SVGAGI. This CDR3 reads CASSYSRLAGIETQYF. CDR3 nucleotides: TGTGCCAGCAGTTACTCCAGACTAGCGGGAATTGAGACCCAGTACTTC.

This chain uses TRBV6-1 with TRBJ1-1; TRBD1 is a possible D gene (5 bases). Trimming took off 5 bases at V and 6 bases at J, with 16 bases between the two ends. The CDR3 extends over 14 amino acids. The germline CDR1 and CDR2 sequences are MNHNS and SASEGT. The CDR3: CASSPTAGRAEAFF. The DNA of the CDR3 is TGTGCCAGCAGTCCCACGGCGGGGCGGGCTGAAGCTTTCTTT.

The J gene is TRBJ1-1, the V gene TRBV5-4; D uncertain. V lost 0 bases and J 2 bases, leaving 8 bases between the germline ends. The CDR3 runs 14 residues. Germline values: CDR1 SGHNT, CDR2 YYREEE (reference sequence). CDR3 region: CASSLAPPNTEAFF. In DNA form, the CDR3 reads TGTGCCAGCAGCTTGGCCCCTCCAAACACTGAAGCTTTCTTT.

This clone was observed once. The chain links TRBV5-1 to TRBJ2-7, with 11 bases identical to TRBD1. This CDR3 contains 17 residues. Germline V gene sequence: CDR1 SGHRS, CDR2 YFSETQ. The V gene end was trimmed by 4 bases and the J gene end by 6 bases; junction bases not matched to a gene: 15. CDR3 sequence reads: CASSTPRPGQGGTEQYF. CDR3 coding DNA: TGCGCCAGCAGCACACCACGCCCGGGACAGGGGGGTACCGAGCAGTACTTC.

The V and J genes are TRBV5-1 and TRBJ2-3; 10 positions match TRBD1. The V segment lost 4 bases and the J segment 5 bases; nucleotides outside the gene matches: 7. CDR3 size: 15 residues. The germline CDR1 and CDR2 sequences are SGHRS and YFSETQ. CDR3 bases: TGCGCCAGCAGCCTAGGACAGGGGGTAGGAGATACGCAGTATTTT. Its translation is CASSLGQGVGDTQYF.

The J gene is TRBJ1-2, the V gene TRBV6-1, with D possibly matching TRBD1 (5 bases). This CDR3 comprises 13 residues. V gave up 5 bases and J gave up 6 bases, with 13 bases separating them. The germline CDR1 and CDR2 sequences are MNHNS and SASEGT. The CDR3 reads CASSNRQQDGYTF. The CDR3 DNA reads TGTGCCAGCAGTAACCGGCAACAGGATGGCTACACCTTC.

J is TRBJ2-7 and V is TRBV6-1; D is possibly TRBD1 or TRBD2 (5 bases each). Germline CDR1 is MNHNS and CDR2 is SASEGT. The V end was cut by 2 bases, the J end by 13 bases, with 36 bases between. The CDR3 totals 19 residues. CDR3 sequence: CASSEFRVIRGLDLTSTYF. CDR3 sequence (DNA): TGTGCCAGCAGTGAATTCCGTGTAATTCGGGGCCTCGACCTTACGAGCACTTACTTC.

The chain has TRBV11-3 and TRBJ2-3, with TRBD2 matching over 10 bases. In germline, CDR1 is SGHNT, CDR2 YENEEA. CDR3 length equals 17 residues. The V and J ends lost 2 bases and 9 bases, in that order; junction bases with no gene match: 14. The CDR3 sequence: CASSLRISGGSRGTQYF. CDR3 in DNA: TGTGCCAGCAGCTTAAGGATTAGCGGGGGGTCTCGGGGCACGCAGTATTTT. The full variable domain, completed using reference TRBV11-3 and TRBJ2-3, is EAGVVQSPRYKIIEKKQPVAFWCNPISGHNTLYWYLQNLGQGPELLIRYENEEAVDDSQLPKDRFSAERLKGVDSTLKIQPAELGDSAVYLCASSLRISGGSRGTQYFGPGTRLTVL.

The rearrangement joins TRBV18 to TRBJ2-7; 9 bases align to TRBD2. The CDR3 totals 15 residues. Germline-derived CDR1 and CDR2 are KGHSH and LQKENI. J gave up 5 bases and V 3 bases, and 8 bases lay outside the gene matches. The CDR3 spells CASSPAGGQVNEQYF. The CDR3 nucleotides read TGTGCCAGCTCACCCGCGGGAGGGCAGGTTAACGAGCAGTACTTC.